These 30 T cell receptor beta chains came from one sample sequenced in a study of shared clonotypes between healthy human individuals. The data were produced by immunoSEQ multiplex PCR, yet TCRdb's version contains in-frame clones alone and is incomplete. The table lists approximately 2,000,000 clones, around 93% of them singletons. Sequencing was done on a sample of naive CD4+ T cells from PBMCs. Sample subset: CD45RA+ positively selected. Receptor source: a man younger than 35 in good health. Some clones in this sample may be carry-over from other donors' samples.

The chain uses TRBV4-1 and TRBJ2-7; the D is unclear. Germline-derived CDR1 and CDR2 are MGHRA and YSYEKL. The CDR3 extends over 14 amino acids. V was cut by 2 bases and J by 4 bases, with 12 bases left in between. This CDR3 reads CASSQTGLLYEQYF. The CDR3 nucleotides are TGCGCCAGCAGCCAAACCGGGCTCCTGTACGAGCAGTACTTC.

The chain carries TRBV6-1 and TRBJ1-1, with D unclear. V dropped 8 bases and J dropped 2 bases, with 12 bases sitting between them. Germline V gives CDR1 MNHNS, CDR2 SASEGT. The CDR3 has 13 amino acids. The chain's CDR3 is CASRRSPNTEAFF. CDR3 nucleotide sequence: TGTGCCAGCCGGAGGAGCCCAAACACTGAAGCTTTCTTT.

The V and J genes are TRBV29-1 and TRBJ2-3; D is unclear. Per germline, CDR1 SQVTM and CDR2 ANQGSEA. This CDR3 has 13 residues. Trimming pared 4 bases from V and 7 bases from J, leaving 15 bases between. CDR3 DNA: TGCAGCGTTGGCTCCCTGCTCACGAATACGCAGTATTTT. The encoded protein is CSVGSLLTNTQYF.

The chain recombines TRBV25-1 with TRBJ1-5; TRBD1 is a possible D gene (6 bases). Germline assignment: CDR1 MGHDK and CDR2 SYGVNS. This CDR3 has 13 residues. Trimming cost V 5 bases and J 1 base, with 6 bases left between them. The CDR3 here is CASSQGSNQPQHF. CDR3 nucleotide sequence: TGTGCCAGCAGTCAGGGGAGCAATCAGCCCCAGCATTTT.

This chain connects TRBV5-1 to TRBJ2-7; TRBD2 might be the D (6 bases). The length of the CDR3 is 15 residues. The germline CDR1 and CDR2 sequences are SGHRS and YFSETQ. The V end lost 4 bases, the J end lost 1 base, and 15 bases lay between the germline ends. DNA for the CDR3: TGCGCCAGCAGCCCGTGGGCGGGAATATCCTACGAGCAGTACTTC. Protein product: CASSPWAGISYEQYF.

Written as DNA, the CDR3 is TGTGCCAGCAGCGCCCGTGATGGGTTAAATCAGCCCCAGCATTTT. Its protein is CASSARDGLNQPQHF. The rearrangement joins TRBV6-1 to TRBJ1-5, with D hard to call. The CDR3 has 15 amino acids. The germline V gene encodes CDR1 MNHNS and CDR2 SASEGT. V was clipped by 6 bases and J by 4 bases, with 16 bases between them.

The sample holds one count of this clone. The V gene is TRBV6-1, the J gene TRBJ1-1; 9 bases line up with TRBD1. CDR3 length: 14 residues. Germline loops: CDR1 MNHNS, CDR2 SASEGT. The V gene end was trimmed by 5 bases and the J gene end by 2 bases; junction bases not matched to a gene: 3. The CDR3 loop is CASSKDRGNTEAFF. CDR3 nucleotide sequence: TGTGCCAGCAGTAAGGACAGGGGCAACACTGAAGCTTTCTTT.

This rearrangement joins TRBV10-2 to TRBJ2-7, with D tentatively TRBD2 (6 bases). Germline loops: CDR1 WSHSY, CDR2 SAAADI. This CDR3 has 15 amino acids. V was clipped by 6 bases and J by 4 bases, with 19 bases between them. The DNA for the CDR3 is TGCGCCAGCAGGTCCGCCGGGACTGGCGCTTACGAGCAGTACTTC. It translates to CASRSAGTGAYEQYF.

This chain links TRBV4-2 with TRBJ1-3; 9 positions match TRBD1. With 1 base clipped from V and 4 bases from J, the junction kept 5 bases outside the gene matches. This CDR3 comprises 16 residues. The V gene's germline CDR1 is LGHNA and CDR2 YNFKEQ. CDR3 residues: CASSQARTGAGNTIYF. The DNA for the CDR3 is TGTGCCAGCAGCCAAGCCCGGACAGGGGCAGGAAACACCATATATTTT.

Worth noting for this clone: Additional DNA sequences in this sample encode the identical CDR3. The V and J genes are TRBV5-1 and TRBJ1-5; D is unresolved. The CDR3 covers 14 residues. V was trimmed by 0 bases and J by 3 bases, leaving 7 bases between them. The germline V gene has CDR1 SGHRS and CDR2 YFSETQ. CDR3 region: CASSLGADNQPQHF. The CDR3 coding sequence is TGCGCCAGCAGCTTGGGTGCCGACAATCAGCCCCAGCATTTT.

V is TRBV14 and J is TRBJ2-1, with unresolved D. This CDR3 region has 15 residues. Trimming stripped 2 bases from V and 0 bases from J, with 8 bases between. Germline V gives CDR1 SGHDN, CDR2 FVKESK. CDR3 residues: CASSQLPSSYNEQFF. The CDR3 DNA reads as TGTGCCAGCAGCCAATTGCCCAGCTCCTACAATGAGCAGTTCTTC.

The CDR3 region has the DNA TGTGCCAGCAGCCGTGACAGCTACCAAGAGACCCAGTACTTC. It is translated as CASSRDSYQETQYF. V gene TRBV6-1 combines with J gene TRBJ2-5; D may be TRBD1 (5 bases). This CDR3 has 14 residues. The V end was cut by 6 bases, the J end by 0 bases, with 11 bases between. Germline lookup yields CDR1 MNHNS and CDR2 SASEGT.

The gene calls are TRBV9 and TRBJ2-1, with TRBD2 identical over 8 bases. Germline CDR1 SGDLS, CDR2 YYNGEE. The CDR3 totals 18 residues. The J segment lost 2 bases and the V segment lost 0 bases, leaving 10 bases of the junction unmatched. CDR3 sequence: CASSVEDGAGAPYNEQFF. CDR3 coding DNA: TGTGCCAGCAGCGTAGAAGACGGAGCGGGAGCCCCCTACAATGAGCAGTTCTTC.

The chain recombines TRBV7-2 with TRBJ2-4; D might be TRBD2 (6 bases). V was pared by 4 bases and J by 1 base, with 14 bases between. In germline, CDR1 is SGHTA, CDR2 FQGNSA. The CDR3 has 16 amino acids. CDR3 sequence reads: CASSSGGTLAKNIQYF. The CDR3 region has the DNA TGTGCCAGCAGCTCGGGCGGGACTTTGGCCAAAAACATTCAGTACTTC.

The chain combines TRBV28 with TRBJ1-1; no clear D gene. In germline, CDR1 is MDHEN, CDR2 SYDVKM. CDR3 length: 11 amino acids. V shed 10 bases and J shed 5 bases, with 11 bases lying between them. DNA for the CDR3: TGTGCCACCGAGAGACGGACTGAAGCTTTCTTT. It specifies CATERRTEAFF.

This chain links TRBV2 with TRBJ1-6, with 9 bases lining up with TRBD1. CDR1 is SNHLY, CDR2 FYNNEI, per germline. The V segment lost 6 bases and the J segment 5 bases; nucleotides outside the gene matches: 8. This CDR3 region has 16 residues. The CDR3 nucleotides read TGTGCCAGCAGACGGGGACAGGGCTACGATAATTCACCCCTCCACTTT. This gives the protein CASRRGQGYDNSPLHF.

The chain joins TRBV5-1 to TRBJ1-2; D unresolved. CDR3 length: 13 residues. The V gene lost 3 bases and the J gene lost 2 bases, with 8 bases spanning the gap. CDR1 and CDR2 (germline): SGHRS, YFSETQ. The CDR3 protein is CASSWSSNYGYTF. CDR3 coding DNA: TGCGCCAGCAGCTGGTCTTCAAACTATGGCTACACCTTC.

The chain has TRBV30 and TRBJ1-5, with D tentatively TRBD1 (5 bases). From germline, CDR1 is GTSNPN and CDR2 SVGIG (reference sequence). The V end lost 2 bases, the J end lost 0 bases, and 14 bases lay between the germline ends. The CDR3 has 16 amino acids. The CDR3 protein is CAWSLGGRGSNQPQHF. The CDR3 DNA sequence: TGTGCCTGGAGTCTCGGGGGAAGGGGTAGCAATCAGCCCCAGCATTTT. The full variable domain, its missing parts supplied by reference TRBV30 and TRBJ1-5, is SQTIHQWPATLVQPVGSPLSLECTVEGTSNPNLYWYRQAAGRGLQLLFYSVGIGQISSEVPQNLSASRPQDRQFILSSKKLLLSDSGFYLCAWSLGGRGSNQPQHFGDGTRLSIL.

This chain's CDR3 is CASSGSTNTGELFF. DNA of the CDR3: TGTGCCAGCTCCGGCAGTACGAACACCGGGGAGCTGTTTTTT. The V gene is TRBV7-3, the J gene TRBJ2-2; the D is unclear. V lost 8 bases to trimming and J lost 0 bases, with 10 bases between them. CDR1 and CDR2 (germline): SGHTA, FQGTGA. The CDR3 loop spans 14 amino acids.

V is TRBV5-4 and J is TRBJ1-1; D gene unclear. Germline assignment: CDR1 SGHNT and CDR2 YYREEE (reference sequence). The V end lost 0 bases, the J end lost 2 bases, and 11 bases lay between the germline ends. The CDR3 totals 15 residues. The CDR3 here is CASSLASPFNTEAFF. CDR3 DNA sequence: TGTGCCAGCAGCTTGGCGTCACCTTTTAACACTGAAGCTTTCTTT.

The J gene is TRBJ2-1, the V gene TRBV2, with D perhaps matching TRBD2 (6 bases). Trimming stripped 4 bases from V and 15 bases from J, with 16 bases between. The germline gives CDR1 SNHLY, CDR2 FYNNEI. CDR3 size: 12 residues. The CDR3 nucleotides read TGTGCCAGCAGTGGGGGACTCCGGGCGAGGTTCTTC. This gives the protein CASSGGLRARFF.

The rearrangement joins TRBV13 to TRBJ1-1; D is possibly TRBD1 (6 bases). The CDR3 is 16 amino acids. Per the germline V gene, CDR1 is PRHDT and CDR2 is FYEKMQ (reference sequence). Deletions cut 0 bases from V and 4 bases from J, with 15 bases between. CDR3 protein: CASSLGVGAGGTEAFF. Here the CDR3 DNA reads TGTGCCAGCAGCTTAGGCGTGGGGGCAGGTGGCACTGAAGCTTTCTTT.

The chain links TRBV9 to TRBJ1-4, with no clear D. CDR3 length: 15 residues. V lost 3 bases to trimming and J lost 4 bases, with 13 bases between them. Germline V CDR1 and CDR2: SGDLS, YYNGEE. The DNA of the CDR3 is TGTGCCAGCAGCGGTGAGCGGGTGGTTAATGAAAAACTGTTTTTT. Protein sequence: CASSGERVVNEKLFF.

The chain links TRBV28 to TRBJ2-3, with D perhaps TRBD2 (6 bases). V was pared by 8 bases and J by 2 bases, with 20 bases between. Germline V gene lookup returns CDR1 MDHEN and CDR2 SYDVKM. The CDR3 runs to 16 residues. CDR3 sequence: CASPLGNGSDTDTQYF. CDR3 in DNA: TGTGCCAGCCCCCTGGGTAACGGGAGTGACACAGATACGCAGTATTTT.

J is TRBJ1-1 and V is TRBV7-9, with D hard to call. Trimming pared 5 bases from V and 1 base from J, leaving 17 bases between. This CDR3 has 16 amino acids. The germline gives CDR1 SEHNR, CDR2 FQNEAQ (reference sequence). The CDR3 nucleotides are TGTGCCAGCAGCCCTCGATTAGAGGGAGCGAACACTGAAGCTTTCTTT. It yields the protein CASSPRLEGANTEAFF.

CDR3 sequence: CASSPAQVHTANTGELFF. DNA of the CDR3: TGTGCCAGCTCACCAGCCCAGGTTCATACCGCGAACACCGGGGAGCTGTTTTTT. The chain combines TRBV18 with TRBJ2-2, with D uncertain. The CDR3 totals 18 residues. The germline V gene encodes CDR1 KGHSH and CDR2 LQKENI. Trimming took 2 bases from V and 0 from J, leaving 16 bases between them.

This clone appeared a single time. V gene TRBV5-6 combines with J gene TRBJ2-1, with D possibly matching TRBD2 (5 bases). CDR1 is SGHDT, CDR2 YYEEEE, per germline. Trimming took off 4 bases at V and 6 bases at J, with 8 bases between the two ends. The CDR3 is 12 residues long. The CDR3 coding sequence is TGTGCCAGCAGCCCTAGCCGCAATGAGCAGTTCTTC. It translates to CASSPSRNEQFF.

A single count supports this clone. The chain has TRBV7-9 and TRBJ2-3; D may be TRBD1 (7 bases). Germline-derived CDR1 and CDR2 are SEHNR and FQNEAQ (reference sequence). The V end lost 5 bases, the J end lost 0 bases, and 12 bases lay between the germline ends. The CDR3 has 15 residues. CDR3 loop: CASSHRGLSTDTQYF. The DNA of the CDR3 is TGTGCCAGCAGCCACAGGGGACTTAGCACAGATACGCAGTATTTT.

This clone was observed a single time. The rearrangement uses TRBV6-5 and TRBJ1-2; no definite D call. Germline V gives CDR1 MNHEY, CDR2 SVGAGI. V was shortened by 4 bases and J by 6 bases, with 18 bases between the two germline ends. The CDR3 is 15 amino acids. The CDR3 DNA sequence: TGTGCCAGCAGTTTCCATAGCCGGGCCGAGAATGGCTACACCTTC. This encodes CASSFHSRAENGYTF.

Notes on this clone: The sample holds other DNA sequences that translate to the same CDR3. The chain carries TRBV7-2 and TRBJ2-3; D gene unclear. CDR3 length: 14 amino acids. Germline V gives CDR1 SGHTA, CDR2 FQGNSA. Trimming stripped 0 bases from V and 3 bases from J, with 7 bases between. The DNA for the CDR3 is TGTGCCAGCAGCTTAGCTGGAGAGACAGATACGCAGTATTTT. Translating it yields CASSLAGETDTQYF.